This T cell receptor (beta chain) is from a study of cytomegalovirus exposure and HLA in healthy donors. Trimming left V 0 bases short and J 0 bases short, with 13 bases between. The CDR3 has 17 amino acids. The germline V gene has CDR1 SGDLS and CDR2 YYNGEE. PCR involved 60 Vbeta and 13 Jbeta primers. Libraries were prepared by immunoSEQ multiplex PCR; TCRdb keeps only in-frame clonotypes and omits some of them. The table records under 200,000 clones, 65% to 80% of them present only once. This chain uses TRBV9 with TRBJ1-3; D is unclear. The material sequenced was PBMCs. The receptor was derived from a woman in her 50s in good health and CMV-seropositive. Written as DNA, the CDR3 is TGTGCCAGCAGCGTAGGGCTAACGGCTAGCTCTGGAAACACCATATATTTT. Amino acids: CASSVGLTASSGNTIYF.